This T cell receptor (beta chain) was identified during a study of shared clonotypes between healthy human individuals. Comments on this clone: Its matching antigen is unknown.

Regarding the study as a whole: The researchers took only blood, and tissue repertoires probably look different. The represented genetic and exposure-history diversity was limited by the small number of donors.

The naive CD8 population came from CD45RO-negative cells selected for CCR7, without terminally differentiated effector memory CD45RA+ cells. Recent acute infections and vaccinations were absent in the healthy HIV-negative adult donors. A 200 ng quantity of DNA, tens of thousands of T cell genomes, went into the sorted-subset replicate PCRs. The repertoire was sequenced with immunoSEQ multiplex PCR; TCRdb's copy has only in-frame clones and lacks some. Of about 2.1 million clones listed, 90% to 95% are singletons. The receptor's source is a man between 18 and 35 years old in good health. Some clones in this sample may be carry-over from other donors' samples. Material for sequencing was naive CD8+ T cells from PBMCs.

The CDR3 here is CASSIHGIQTNYGYTF. The CDR3 bases are TGTGCCAGTAGTATACACGGGATCCAAACTAACTATGGCTACACCTTC. The chain recombines TRBV19 with TRBJ1-2; D is undetermined. This CDR3 comprises 16 residues. Germline V gene lookup returns CDR1 LNHDA and CDR2 SQIVND (reference sequence). The V gene lost 2 bases and the J gene lost 0 bases, with 13 bases spanning the gap.